This TCR beta chain is from a study of shared clonotypes between healthy human individuals. Overall study context: There were three CD4 naive, three CD4 memory, two CD8 naive and one CD8 memory plates per donor. Study results and caveats: Clonotypes shared by all four donors outscored non-shared clonotypes in generation probability.

This table comes from immunoSEQ multiplex PCR, and its TCRdb copy is limited to in-frame clones, with some not included. The repertoire has hundreds of thousands of clones, approximately 95% of them found once; the top ten carry over 0.095%. The naive CD8 subset, CD45RO-negative cells positively selected for CCR7, excluded terminally differentiated effector memory CD45RA+ cells. CDR1 PRHDT and CDR2 FYEKMQ come from the germline V gene (reference sequence). CDR3 length: 15 residues. J was trimmed by 3 bases and V by 3 bases; bases with no gene match: 1. As concerns this clone: Antigen specificity is unknown.

This chain uses TRBV13 with TRBJ2-7; 14 nucleotides line up with TRBD2. The clonotype comes from a woman aged 30 to 39 in good health. The sequencing sample was made of naive CD8+ T cells sorted from blood. The CDR3 nucleotides are TGTGCCAGCAGCTTCGGACTAGCGGGAGGCTACGAGCAGTACTTC. It specifies CASSFGLAGGYEQYF.